Described below is a single T cell receptor beta chain sequence and its context. The data are from a study of blood T cell repertoires in COVID-19. Per the study methods: From reference gene primer amplification, estimates of nucleated cell counts were derived. TCRdb's copy holds only in-frame clones and misses some; the assay was immunoSEQ multiplex PCR. Clone size and V and J calls were adopted from that table, with D and trimming inferred from the DNA. The data contain around 290,000 clones, about 90% of them singletons. There are 16 residues in the CDR3. CDR1 MNHNY and CDR2 SVGAGI come from the germline V gene (reference sequence). Trimming left V 6 bases short and J 4 bases short, with 20 bases between.

The sequence was collected from a woman in her 50s who had recovered from COVID-19. The rearrangement uses TRBV6-6 and TRBJ2-3; D is perhaps TRBD2 (6 bases). Sequenced material: peripheral blood. The CDR3 DNA sequence: TGTGCCAGCAGGGGCGCGCGGGGATTAGTCCCAGATACGCAGTATTTT. This gives the protein CASRGARGLVPDTQYF.